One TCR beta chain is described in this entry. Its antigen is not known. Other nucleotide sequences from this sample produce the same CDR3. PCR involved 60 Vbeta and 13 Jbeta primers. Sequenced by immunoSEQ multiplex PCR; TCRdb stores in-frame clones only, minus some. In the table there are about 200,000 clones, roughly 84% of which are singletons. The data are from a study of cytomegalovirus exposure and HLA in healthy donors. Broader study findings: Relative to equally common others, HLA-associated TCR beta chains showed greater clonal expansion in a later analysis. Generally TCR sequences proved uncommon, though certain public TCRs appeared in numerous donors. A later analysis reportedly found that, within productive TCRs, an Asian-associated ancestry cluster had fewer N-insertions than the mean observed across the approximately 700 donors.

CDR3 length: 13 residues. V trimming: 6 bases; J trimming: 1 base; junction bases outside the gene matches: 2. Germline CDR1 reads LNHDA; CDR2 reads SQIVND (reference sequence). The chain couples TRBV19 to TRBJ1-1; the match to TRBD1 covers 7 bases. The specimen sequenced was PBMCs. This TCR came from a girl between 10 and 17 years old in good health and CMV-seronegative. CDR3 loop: CASSRQGNTEAFF. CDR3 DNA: TGTGCCAGTAGCAGACAGGGGAACACTGAAGCTTTCTTT.